The 3 T cell receptor beta chains listed next were all sequenced from one sample in a study of TIL therapy for anti-PD-1-resistant metastatic lung cancer. Time point of the sample: pre-treatment sample, taken before nivolumab and TIL therapy. The immunoSEQ assay was v3. TCRdb keeps only in-frame clones here, not all; method: immunoSEQ multiplex PCR. This sample has about 60,000 clones; roughly 87% occur once, and the top ten carry just over 2.5%. The material sequenced was blood, taken at baseline. All receptors derive from a person between 30 and 80 years old with non-small cell lung cancer.

The chain has TRBV27 and TRBJ2-7, with TRBD1 identical over 8 bases. CDR1 MNHEY and CDR2 SMNVEV come from the germline V gene (reference sequence). This CDR3 contains 16 residues. V was pared by 0 bases and J by 1 base, with 5 bases of the junction left unmatched. CDR3 in amino acids: CASSLSGTGPSYEQYF. CDR3 nucleotide sequence: TGTGCCAGCAGTTTATCTGGGACAGGACCTTCCTACGAGCAGTACTTC.

The chain employs TRBV9 and TRBJ2-7, with 9 bases aligning to TRBD1. Trimming at V came to 4 bases and at J to 7 bases, leaving 9 bases not matched to a gene. Looked up from germline, CDR1 is SGDLS and CDR2 is YYNGEE. The CDR3 is made up of 14 amino acids. The CDR3 protein is CASSSQGAFFEQYF. The CDR3 coding sequence is TGTGCCAGCAGCTCACAGGGGGCGTTTTTTGAGCAGTACTTC.

This chain uses TRBV28 with TRBJ1-4, with D perhaps TRBD1 (6 bases). The germline gives CDR1 MDHEN, CDR2 SYDVKM. The CDR3 has 15 residues. V lost 1 base and J 4 bases, leaving 10 bases between the germline ends. The CDR3 DNA follows: TGTGCCAGCAGTTTATTGGGGGCTCTTAATGAAAAACTGTTTTTT. Translated: CASSLLGALNEKLFF.